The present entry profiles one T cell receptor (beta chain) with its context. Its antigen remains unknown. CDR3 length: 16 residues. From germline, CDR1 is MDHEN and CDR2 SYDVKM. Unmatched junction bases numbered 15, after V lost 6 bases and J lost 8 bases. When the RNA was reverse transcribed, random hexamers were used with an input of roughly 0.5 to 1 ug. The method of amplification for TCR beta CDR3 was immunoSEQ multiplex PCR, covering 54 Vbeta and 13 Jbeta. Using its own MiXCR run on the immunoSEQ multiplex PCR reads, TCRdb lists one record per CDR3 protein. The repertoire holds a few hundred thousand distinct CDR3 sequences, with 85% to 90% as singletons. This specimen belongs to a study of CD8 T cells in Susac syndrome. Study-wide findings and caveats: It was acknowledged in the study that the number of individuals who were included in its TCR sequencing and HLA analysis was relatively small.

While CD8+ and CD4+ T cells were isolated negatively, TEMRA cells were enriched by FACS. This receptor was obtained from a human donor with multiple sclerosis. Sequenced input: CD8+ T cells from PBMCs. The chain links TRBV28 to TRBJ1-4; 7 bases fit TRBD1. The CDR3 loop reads CASRRANRGVREKLFF. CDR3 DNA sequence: TGTGCCAGCAGACGCGCAAACAGGGGAGTGAGGGAAAAACTGTTTTTT.